These 6 T cell receptor beta chains came from one sample sequenced in a study of shared clonotypes between healthy human individuals. Profiled with immunoSEQ multiplex PCR; TCRdb holds only in-frame clones, not every one. The sample records over 800,000 clones, 80% to 95% being singletons. Naive-designated CD8 cells lacked CD45RO, were positively enriched for CCR7, and omitted terminally differentiated effector memory CD45RA+ cells. The sequencing sample was made of naive CD8+ T cells sorted from blood. These TCRs come from a man aged 25-45 years in good health.

The V gene is TRBV10-3, the J gene TRBJ2-7; the match to TRBD1 covers 9 bases. The V segment lost 3 bases and the J segment 3 bases; nucleotides outside the gene matches: 6. This CDR3 has 15 amino acids. The germline gives CDR1 ENHRY, CDR2 SYGVKD. The CDR3 nucleotides are TGTGCCATCAGTGACCGGGACAGGGAGTACTACGAGCAGTACTTC. Its translation: CAISDRDREYYEQYF.

V and J are TRBV27 and TRBJ2-3; 14 bases are shared with TRBD2. The V segment lost 2 bases and the J segment 1 base; nucleotides outside the gene matches: 5. Looked up from germline, CDR1 is MNHEY and CDR2 is SMNVEV (reference sequence). The CDR3 loop spans 18 amino acids. The chain's CDR3 is CASSLKTSGRGRTDTQYF. DNA for the CDR3: TGTGCCAGCAGTTTAAAGACTAGCGGGAGGGGCCGCACAGATACGCAGTATTTT.

Of note for this clone: A junction end diverges from the germline sequence, so it may reflect a read error. The rearrangement joins TRBV2 to TRBJ2-2, with D maybe TRBD2 (5 bases). This CDR3 is 13 amino acids long. Per the germline V gene, CDR1 is SNHLY and CDR2 is FYNNEI. The CDR3 is CASLRVEHRGAVF. The CDR3 DNA sequence: TGTGCCAGCTTGCGGGTCGAACACCGGGGAGCTGTTTTT.

The genes are TRBV30 and TRBJ2-5; possible D gene TRBD2, 6 bases. Trimming removed 3 bases from V and 5 bases from J, with 10 bases in between. Germline V gene data show CDR1 as GTSNPN and CDR2 as SVGIG (reference sequence). The CDR3 loop spans 12 amino acids. CDR3 nucleotides: TGTGCCTGGAGCGGGAGAAGGGAGACCCAGTACTTC. Amino acid sequence: CAWSGRRETQYF.

This chain uses TRBV5-6 with TRBJ2-7; 8 bases fit TRBD2. The trim removed 1 base at V and 0 bases at J, leaving 3 bases unmatched. The CDR3 extends over 15 amino acids. The V gene's germline CDR1 is SGHDT and CDR2 YYEEEE. This CDR3 is CASSLSGGPSYEQYF. CDR3 nucleotide sequence: TGTGCCAGCAGCTTGTCGGGGGGGCCCTCCTACGAGCAGTACTTC.

The rearrangement joins TRBV5-1 to TRBJ2-6, with unresolved D. V lost 5 bases to trimming and J lost 1 base, with 10 bases between them. CDR3 length equals 15 residues. Germline V gene sequence: CDR1 SGHRS, CDR2 YFSETQ. The DNA for the CDR3 is TGCGCCAGCAGAGATGGTAGGTCTGGGGCCAACGTCCTGACTTTC. Amino acid sequence: CASRDGRSGANVLTF. Combining the CDR3 with reference TRBV5-1 and TRBJ2-6 gives the whole variable domain KAGVTQTPRYLIKTRGQQVTLSCSPISGHRSVSWYQQTPGQGLQFLFEYFSETQRNKGNFPGRFSGRQFSNSRSEMNVSTLELGDSALYLCASRDGRSGANVLTFGAGSRLTVL.